This T cell receptor (beta chain) was identified during a study of blood T cell repertoires in COVID-19. Study summary: Material from acute and convalescent COVID-19 was sourced from the United States, Italy and Spain. The cDNA or gDNA used as material had been derived from T cells, B-cell-depleted T cells, or PBMCs.

Original analysis: Amplified reference gene primers provided the basis for estimating nucleated cell counts. The protocol was immunoSEQ multiplex PCR, while the TCRdb copy is restricted to in-frame clones and leaves out a portion. That table furnishes V, J and clone size, whereas the DNA furnished D and trimming. The data contain some 73,000 clones, about 73% of them seen just once; the ten biggest clones take up approximately 24%. V was pared by 3 bases and J by 6 bases, with 5 bases of the junction left unmatched. Germline V gives CDR1 SGHAT, CDR2 FQNNGV. This CDR3 region has 16 residues. This clone was recorded a few times.

V gene TRBV11-2 combines with J gene TRBJ2-1, with 13 bases fitting TRBD2. The sequenced material came from peripheral blood. The sequence was obtained from a man in his fifties or sixties with acute or convalescent COVID-19. The DNA for the CDR3 is TGTGCCAGCAGCTTCGAAACTAGCGGGAGGGGCAATGAGCAGTTCTTC. Protein sequence: CASSFETSGRGNEQFF.